The rows below give T cell receptor beta chains drawn from one sample of a study of blood T cell repertoires in COVID-19. The data were produced by immunoSEQ multiplex PCR, yet TCRdb's version contains in-frame clones alone and is incomplete. The sample shows 140,000 or so clones, about 90% of them seen only once. The sample comprised peripheral blood. The receptors originated from a woman of 80 years or more with acute or convalescent COVID-19. Both conserved end residues are part of each CDR3. A D gene is named only where the DNA matches it firmly. Clone size is shown for a subset of rows, as once, few, many or a class of expanded clone.

TGTGCCAGCAAGATGGGACAGGGGGCCCGCAACTCTGGAAACACCATATATTTT,CASKMGQGARNSGNTIYF,once,TRBJ1-3,TRBD1,TRBV6-4
TGCGCCAGCAGCTTTAGCGGGGGGGGATACAATGAGCAGTTCTTC,CASSFSGGGYNEQFF,NA,TRBJ2-1,TRBD2,TRBV5-1
TGCAGCGCCTCCGGGACTCGGGGCTATGGCTACACCTTC,CSASGTRGYGYTF,NA,TRBJ1-2,NA,TRBV29-1
TGTTGTACAGGGGGAATATGGGGCTACACCTTC,CCTGGIWGYTF,NA,TRBJ1-2,TRBD1,TRBV20-1
TGTGCCAGCAGTTACTCCGCCCCTCCGGGACAGGAAGCTTTCTTT,CASSYSAPPGQEAFF,NA,TRBJ1-1,TRBD1,TRBV6-2/TRBV6-3
TGCAGCGTTGAAGGGCCAGAAGAAAAACTGTTTTTT,CSVEGPEEKLFF,NA,TRBJ1-4,NA,TRBV29-1
TGCGCCAGCAGATATAGGGGAGGCTCTGGAAACACCATATATTTT,CASRYRGGSGNTIYF,few,TRBJ1-3,NA,TRBV5-1
TGTGCCAGCAGCCCATTCAGGGACACCGGGGAGCTGTTTTTT,CASSPFRDTGELFF,NA,TRBJ2-2,NA,TRBV4-2
TGTGCCAGCAGTCAGGGGCTTAGCTCCTACAATGAGCAGTTCTTC,CASSQGLSSYNEQFF,NA,TRBJ2-1,NA,TRBV7-3
TGTGCCAGCAGCCCAGACAGGTTCTACTCCTACGAGCAGTACTTC,CASSPDRFYSYEQYF,NA,TRBJ2-7,NA,TRBV14
TGCGCCAGCAGCTGGAGGACTAGCGGTACCGGGGAGCTGTTTTTT,CASSWRTSGTGELFF,once,TRBJ2-2,TRBD2,TRBV5-1
TGTGCCAGCAGCTTAGTTATCGATGAGCAGTTCTTC,CASSLVIDEQFF,NA,TRBJ2-1,NA,TRBV11-1
TGTGCTAGTGGTTTAGGACAGGGTAAACTGTTTTTT,CASGLGQGKLFF,NA,TRBJ1-4,TRBD1,TRBV12-5
TGTGCCAGCAGCCCCCAGGGAGGGACTGAAGCTTTCTTT,CASSPQGGTEAFF,NA,TRBJ1-1,NA,TRBV7-2
TGTGCCAGCAGCCCGACAGGGACACTGTCAGATACGCAGTATTTT,CASSPTGTLSDTQYF,NA,TRBJ2-3,TRBD1,TRBV11-3
TGTGCCAGCAGTTTATTGGGGGCGGACACCGGGGAGCTGTTTTTT,CASSLLGADTGELFF,NA,TRBJ2-2,NA,TRBV27
TGCGCCAGCAGCCAAGGATTGACTTGGGGACAGGCTGATGAAAAACTGTTTTTT,CASSQGLTWGQADEKLFF,NA,TRBJ1-4,TRBD1,TRBV4-1
TGCGCCAGCAGCGTGACGGGACTAGCGGGGGGCTTACAGTTCTTC,CASSVTGLAGGLQFF,NA,TRBJ2-1,TRBD2,TRBV5-1
TGTGCCAGCAGCTTAGGGGGCAACTACGAGCAGTACTTC,CASSLGGNYEQYF,NA,TRBJ2-7,NA,TRBV7-9
TGTGCCAGCAGTTACGGCAGAACTATGAACACTGAAGCTTTCTTT,CASSYGRTMNTEAFF,NA,TRBJ1-1,NA,TRBV6-5
TGTGCCAGCAGCCAAGCGAGGGCACAGGGGCCCTCGAGGCAGTATTTT,CASSQARAQGPSRQYF,NA,TRBJ2-3,TRBD1,TRBV3-1/TRBV3-2
TGTGCCAGCAGTAATTCCGGGGGTAACTATGGCTACACCTTC,CASSNSGGNYGYTF,NA,TRBJ1-2,NA,TRBV6-2/TRBV6-3